What follows are 13 T cell receptor beta chains derived from one specimen sequenced in a study of preoperative IRX-2 immunotherapy in early breast cancer. As to treatment: preoperative locoregional IRX-2 cytokine immunotherapy. The data were produced by immunoSEQ multiplex PCR, yet TCRdb's version contains in-frame clones alone and is incomplete. The repertoire consists of around 62,000 clones, with around 94% occurring once and the leading ten covering under 2%. This sample was obtained from a patient treated with IRX-2 immunotherapy. The receptors shown here come from a human donor with breast cancer.

The chain uses TRBV19 and TRBJ1-2, with 10 bases that match TRBD1. V lost 6 bases and J lost 4; bases outside the gene matches: 17. CDR1 is LNHDA and CDR2 is SQIVND in the germline V gene (reference sequence). The CDR3 spans 18 residues. The CDR3 DNA is TGTGCCAGTAGCGAACCCGGGACAGGGGTACTCACCCCCTATGGCTACACCTTC. It codes for CASSEPGTGVLTPYGYTF.

This chain uses TRBV6-4 with TRBJ2-5; D is perhaps TRBD1 (5 bases). This CDR3 is 13 amino acids long. V was trimmed by 6 bases and J by 5 bases, leaving 13 bases between them. Germline CDR1 reads MRHNA; CDR2 reads SNTAGT. The CDR3 coding sequence is TGTGCCAGCAGCCGCGACAGAAGCGAGACCCAGTACTTC. Translation: CASSRDRSETQYF.

This clone was seen only once. V is TRBV6-5 and J is TRBJ2-3; 13 nucleotides align to TRBD2. Germline CDR1 and CDR2: MNHEY and SVGAGI. J gave up 7 bases and V 6 bases, and 7 bases lay outside the gene matches. The length of the CDR3 is 15 residues. The CDR3 DNA is TGTGCCAGCAGCCCTACTAGCGGGGGGGACAATACGCAGTATTTT. This codes for CASSPTSGGDNTQYF.

The V call is TRBV19, the J call TRBJ2-7, with a possible D match to TRBD1 (6 bases). The CDR3 extends over 13 amino acids. CDR1 and CDR2 (germline): LNHDA, SQIVND (reference sequence). The CDR3 region is CASRGLGAYEQYF. In nucleotides, the CDR3 is TGTGCTTCCAGGGGCTTGGGAGCCTACGAGCAGTACTTC.

The V call is TRBV7-9, the J call TRBJ2-7; possibly TRBD2 for D (6 bases). V lost 6 bases and J 6 bases, leaving 12 bases between the germline ends. Germline assignment: CDR1 SEHNR and CDR2 FQNEAQ (reference sequence). The CDR3 is 12 residues long. Here the CDR3 DNA reads TGTGCCAGCAGTAGGAGGGCGGGCGAGCAGTACTTC. Translated, it gives CASSRRAGEQYF.

The chain uses TRBV27 and TRBJ2-1; no definite D call. V was clipped by 7 bases and J by 7 bases, with 8 bases between them. The CDR3 consists of 11 residues. Per germline, CDR1 MNHEY and CDR2 SMNVEV (reference sequence). CDR3 coding DNA: TGTGCCAGCACACTCGGGAATGAGCAGTTCTTC. Protein: CASTLGNEQFF.

The V gene is TRBV7-9, the J gene TRBJ1-1; D is unresolved. Trimming cost V 4 bases and J 6 bases, with 12 bases left between them. The CDR3 covers 13 residues. Germline-derived CDR1 and CDR2 are SEHNR and FQNEAQ (reference sequence). The CDR3 nucleotides read TGTGCCAGCAGCTCCCGCAATCGGCCTGAAGCTTTCTTT. It is translated as CASSSRNRPEAFF.

V is TRBV7-2 and J is TRBJ2-1; D unclear. Germline V gene data show CDR1 as SGHTA and CDR2 as FQGNSA. V was trimmed by 9 bases and J by 0 bases, leaving 12 bases between them. The CDR3 consists of 14 residues. The CDR3 sequence is CASSAWSSYNEQFF. For the CDR3, the DNA is TGTGCCAGTTCGGCCTGGAGCTCCTACAATGAGCAGTTCTTC.

The rearrangement links TRBV30 to TRBJ1-3, with no clear D. Germline lookup yields CDR1 GTSNPN and CDR2 SVGIG (reference sequence). The ends were cut back, 0 bases at V and 0 bases at J, with 12 bases in the middle. The CDR3 has 16 residues. CDR3 sequence: CAWSVYPLSSGNTIYF. In DNA form, the CDR3 reads TGTGCCTGGAGTGTTTACCCCTTGAGCTCTGGAAACACCATATATTTT.

For the CDR3, the DNA is TGTGCCAGCAGCCCAGAGGGGAAATCGACTGATGGCTACACCTTC. Translated, it gives CASSPEGKSTDGYTF. The chain uses TRBV7-3 and TRBJ1-2; possible D gene TRBD1, 5 bases. This CDR3 comprises 15 residues. Germline V lookup: CDR1 SGHTA, CDR2 FQGTGA. Deletions cut 5 bases from V and 6 bases from J, with 19 bases between.

This chain uses TRBV6-1 with TRBJ2-2, with 11 bases aligning to TRBD2. This CDR3 spans 14 amino acids. V was clipped by 5 bases and J by 6 bases; unmatched bases: 2. The germline gives CDR1 MNHNS, CDR2 SASEGT. The CDR3: CASSIAGGPGELFF. DNA of the CDR3: TGTGCCAGCAGTATAGCGGGAGGGCCCGGGGAGCTGTTTTTT.

This chain uses TRBV19 with TRBJ2-7, with TRBD2 identical over 10 bases. Germline CDR1 is LNHDA and CDR2 is SQIVND (reference sequence). Trimming at V came to 1 base and at J to 3 bases, leaving 3 bases not matched to a gene. CDR3 size: 15 residues. Here the CDR3 DNA reads TGTGCCAGTAGTATAGGCCTAGCGGGAGTCTACGAGCAGTACTTC. As protein: CASSIGLAGVYEQYF.

This sequence joins TRBV9 and TRBJ2-7; D not certain. Trimming removed 1 base from V and 0 bases from J, with 20 bases in between. Germline loops: CDR1 SGDLS, CDR2 YYNGEE. The CDR3 is made up of 18 amino acids. The chain's CDR3 is CASSVSRVSGPSSYEQYF. The CDR3 DNA reads as TGTGCCAGCAGCGTAAGCCGGGTCTCCGGTCCCAGCTCCTACGAGCAGTACTTC.